The 17 T cell receptor beta chains presented below share a single source sample, sequenced in a study of blood T cell repertoires in COVID-19. The assay was immunoSEQ multiplex PCR, and TCRdb's table has in-frame clones only and misses some. The data contain about 320,000 clones, approximately 88% of them seen just once; the ten biggest clones take up 1.5% to 2%. Sequenced input: peripheral blood. These receptor sequences come from a woman in her twenties or thirties with COVID-19, enrolled during active disease.

V gene TRBV5-4 combines with J gene TRBJ1-2, with TRBD1 matching 9 bases. The ends lost 3 bases at V and 4 bases at J; junction bases unmatched: 4. Germline-derived CDR1 and CDR2 are SGHNT and YYREEE (reference sequence). The length of the CDR3 is 14 residues. CDR3 region: CASSYRDRAYGYTF. The CDR3 region has the DNA TGTGCCAGCAGCTACCGGGACAGGGCCTATGGCTACACCTTC. Filled out from reference TRBV5-4 and TRBJ1-2, the complete variable domain reads ETGVTQSPTHLIKTRGQQVTLRCSSQSGHNTVSWYQQALGQGPQFIFQYYREEENGRGNFPPRFSGLQFPNYSSELNVNALELDDSALYLCASSYRDRAYGYTFGSGTRLTVV.

The chain recombines TRBV9 with TRBJ2-5, with 13 bases aligning to TRBD2. The CDR3 is made up of 15 amino acids. Looked up from germline, CDR1 is SGDLS and CDR2 is YYNGEE. After removal of 3 bases from V and 3 bases from J, the junction contained 2 bases not matched to a gene. The CDR3 sequence: CASSGTSGGEETQYF. The CDR3, as DNA: TGTGCCAGCAGCGGGACTAGCGGGGGAGAAGAGACCCAGTACTTC.

The V call is TRBV28, the J call TRBJ1-2; D may be TRBD1 (6 bases). Trimming took 1 base from V and 5 from J, leaving 11 bases between them. The CDR3 contains 14 residues. CDR1 is MDHEN, CDR2 SYDVKM, per germline. Written as DNA, the CDR3 is TGTGCCAGCAGTTTATCCGGGACACTTTATGGCTACACCTTC. Translating gives CASSLSGTLYGYTF.

The rearrangement joins TRBV28 to TRBJ2-7; the D is unclear. Trimming stripped 4 bases from V and 2 bases from J, with 9 bases between. The CDR3 spans 13 residues. The germline CDR1 and CDR2 sequences are MDHEN and SYDVKM. The CDR3 DNA sequence: TGTGCCAGCAGTTCCCGTCCCGCCTACGAGCAGTACTTC. Protein sequence: CASSSRPAYEQYF.

V gene TRBV3-1 (or the pseudogene TRBV3-2) combines with J gene TRBJ1-6; the D is unclear. Trimming removed 4 bases at V and 5 bases at J, with 3 bases between. Per the germline V gene, CDR1 is LGHDT and CDR2 is YNNKEL (reference sequence). This CDR3 has 12 amino acids. The chain's CDR3 is CASSPNNSPLHF. CDR3 DNA sequence: TGTGCCAGCAGCCCCAATAATTCACCCCTCCACTTT.

The chain joins TRBV2 to TRBJ1-1, with 7 bases fitting TRBD1. The CDR3 runs to 14 residues. Germline V gene data show CDR1 as SNHLY and CDR2 as FYNNEI. The V gene end was trimmed by 7 bases and the J gene end by 7 bases; junction bases not matched to a gene: 12. In nucleotides, the CDR3 is TGTGCCAGCACCCTAGCAGGGGGTTCAATTGAAGCTTTCTTT. Protein sequence: CASTLAGGSIEAFF. The full variable domain, in which reference TRBV2 and TRBJ1-1 provide the parts outside the CDR3, is EPEVTQTPSHQVTQMGQEVILRCVPISNHLYFYWYRQILGQKVEFLVSFYNNEISEKSEIFDDQFSVERPDGSNFTLKIRSTKLEDSAMYFCASTLAGGSIEAFFGQGTRLTVV.

The chain joins TRBV28 to TRBJ1-3; 9 nucleotides align to TRBD1. Looked up from germline, CDR1 is MDHEN and CDR2 is SYDVKM. J lost 7 bases, V lost 6 bases, and 10 bases had no gene match. This CDR3 is built from 15 residues. Here the CDR3 reads CASRPQGALRNTIYF. The CDR3 DNA reads TGTGCCAGCAGACCACAGGGGGCCCTCAGGAACACCATATATTTT. The full variable domain, in which reference TRBV28 and TRBJ1-3 provide the parts outside the CDR3, is DVKVTQSSRYLVKRTGEKVFLECVQDMDHENMFWYRQDPGLGLRLIYFSYDVKMKEKGDIPEGYSVSREKKERFSLILESASTNQTSMYLCASRPQGALRNTIYFGEGSWLTVV.

The J gene is TRBJ2-3, the V gene TRBV7-2, with D unresolved. V was trimmed by 6 bases and J by 0 bases, leaving 7 bases between them. The CDR3 has 13 residues. From germline, CDR1 is SGHTA and CDR2 FQGNSA. The CDR3 sequence: CASRTGSTDTQYF. CDR3 sequence (DNA): TGTGCCAGCAGGACTGGCAGCACAGATACGCAGTATTTT.

The chain carries TRBV12-5 and TRBJ2-5; D is unclear. The germline V and J ends were trimmed by 5 bases and 5 bases, with 12 bases remaining between them. Germline assignment: CDR1 LGHNT and CDR2 FRNRAP. This CDR3 spans 13 amino acids. The CDR3 sequence is CASGVPPMETQYF. CDR3 DNA sequence: TGTGCTAGTGGTGTCCCCCCTATGGAGACCCAGTACTTC.

The chain employs TRBV4-3 and TRBJ1-1, with 9 positions matching TRBD1. The germline V gene encodes CDR1 LGHNA and CDR2 YSLEER. This CDR3 has 15 amino acids. The V segment lost 4 bases and the J segment 4 bases; nucleotides outside the gene matches: 7. The CDR3, as DNA: TGCGCCAGCAGCCGAACCGGGACAGGGTCCACTGAAGCTTTCTTT. Residues: CASSRTGTGSTEAFF.

This chain joins TRBV9 and TRBJ1-4; 7 bases map to TRBD1. From germline, CDR1 is SGDLS and CDR2 YYNGEE. V was clipped by 4 bases and J by 8 bases; unmatched bases: 11. The CDR3 contains 15 residues. The CDR3, as DNA: TGTGCCAGCAGCACCCGACAGGGCGGGATGGAAAAACTGTTTTTT. Translated: CASSTRQGGMEKLFF.

This clone was seen a single time. Written as DNA, the CDR3 is TGTGCCAGCAGCTTGGTTCGGGGAACCGGGGAGCTGTTTTTT. Amino acids: CASSLVRGTGELFF. The chain carries TRBV5-6 and TRBJ2-2; D might be TRBD2 (5 bases). The CDR3 extends over 14 amino acids. V was clipped by 0 bases and J by 5 bases, with 8 bases between them. Germline assignment: CDR1 SGHDT and CDR2 YYEEEE.

The chain employs TRBV11-1 and TRBJ1-5; 8 bases match TRBD1. V dropped 5 bases and J dropped 4; count of bases not matched to a gene: 1. Germline V gene lookup returns CDR1 SGHAT and CDR2 FQDESV (reference sequence). The length of the CDR3 is 13 residues. The CDR3 coding sequence is TGTGCCAGCAGCAGGGACAGGAATCAGCCCCAGCATTTT. This sequence encodes CASSRDRNQPQHF.

V is TRBV27 and J is TRBJ2-1; 12 nucleotides agree with TRBD1. The J segment lost 10 bases and the V segment lost 5 bases, leaving 6 bases of the junction unmatched. Germline V CDR1 and CDR2: MNHEY, SMNVEV (reference sequence). This CDR3 is built from 14 residues. CDR3 loop: CASSQGQGAREQFF. The CDR3, as DNA: TGTGCCAGCAGTCAGGGACAGGGGGCACGAGAGCAGTTCTTC.

This clone came up once. V usage is TRBV6-5 and J usage is TRBJ1-2, with a weak D call TRBD1 (6 bases). The CDR3 spans 15 residues. V lost 6 bases and J 3 bases, leaving 17 bases between the germline ends. CDR1 MNHEY and CDR2 SVGAGI come from the germline V gene. The CDR3 protein is CASSYNVQGDYGYTF. CDR3 in DNA: TGTGCCAGCAGCTATAACGTACAGGGCGACTATGGCTACACCTTC.

This clone came up many times. The gene calls are TRBV11-3 and TRBJ2-5, with a possible D match to TRBD2 (5 bases). This CDR3 has 16 residues. The V end was cut by 5 bases, the J end by 5 bases, with 21 bases between. CDR1 and CDR2 (germline): SGHNT, YENEEA. CDR3: CASSDTLTGNSETQYF. CDR3 sequence (DNA): TGTGCCAGCAGCGACACACTGACGGGGAATTCGGAGACCCAGTACTTC.

The chain recombines TRBV6-2 or TRBV6-3 with TRBJ1-5; 9 bases are shared with TRBD1. Germline V gene lookup returns CDR1 MNHEY and CDR2 SVGEGT. The CDR3 has 16 amino acids. Germline trimming cut 6 bases from V and 0 bases from J; bases unmatched to any gene: 6. The CDR3 loop is CASSWTGVRSNQPQHF. CDR3 coding DNA: TGTGCCAGCAGCTGGACAGGGGTTCGTAGCAATCAGCCCCAGCATTTT.